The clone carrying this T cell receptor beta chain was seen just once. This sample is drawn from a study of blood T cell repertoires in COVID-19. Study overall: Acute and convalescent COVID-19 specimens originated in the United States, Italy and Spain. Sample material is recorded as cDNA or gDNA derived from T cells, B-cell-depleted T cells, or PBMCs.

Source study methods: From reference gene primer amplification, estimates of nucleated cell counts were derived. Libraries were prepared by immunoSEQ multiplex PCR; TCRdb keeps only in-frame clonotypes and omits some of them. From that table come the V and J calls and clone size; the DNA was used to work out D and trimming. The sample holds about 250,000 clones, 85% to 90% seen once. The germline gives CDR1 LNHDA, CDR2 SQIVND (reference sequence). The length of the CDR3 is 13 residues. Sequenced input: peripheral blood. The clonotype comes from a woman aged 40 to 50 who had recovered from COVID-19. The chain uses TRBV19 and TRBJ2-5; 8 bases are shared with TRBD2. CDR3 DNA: TGTGCAACTGGGCGGGGGGATAAAGAGACCCAGTACTTC. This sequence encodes CATGRGDKETQYF.